This entry is about one TCR beta chain. Its antigen is undetermined. This entry is derived from a study of cytomegalovirus exposure and HLA in healthy donors. General study points: Upon later analysis, TCR association rates were observed to vary by HLA locus, being highest for DRB1 and lowest for HLA-C. The productive fraction for most TCR beta V segments was about 87% or about 30% in an earlier analysis. Accurate predictions that matched the HLA-A and HLA-B alleles of most subjects were reportedly made from TCR beta sequences.

PCR was performed using 60 Vbeta and 13 Jbeta primers. Profiled with immunoSEQ multiplex PCR; TCRdb holds only in-frame clones, not every one. Of 190,000 or so clones in the sample, approximately 80% were seen once. The CDR3 consists of 15 residues. Germline V lookup: CDR1 SGDLS, CDR2 YYNGEE. The ends lost 3 bases at V and 1 base at J; junction bases unmatched: 3. This chain joins TRBV9 and TRBJ2-7, with TRBD2 identical over 11 bases. The sequence derives from a boy aged 10-17 years in good health and CMV-seronegative. Source material: PBMCs. CDR3 coding DNA: TGTGCCAGCAGCGGGGGGACTAGCGGTTCCTACGAGCAGTACTTC. It codes for CASSGGTSGSYEQYF.